One and the same sample provided the 24 T cell receptor beta chains below, sequenced in a study of T cells in Graves' hyperthyroidism and ophthalmopathy. There were TCR beta CDR3 regions amplified from RNA transcripts. An initial round of RT-PCR targeting the TCR CDR3 relied on the HTBI primer set. TCRdb re-derived calls from the multiplex PCR reads in MiXCR, one entry per CDR3 protein. This table holds around 450,000 distinct CDR3 sequences, around 16% found once. The sample was blood. The source of these receptors is a woman in her late teens or twenties with Graves' hyperthyroidism.

The chain has TRBV7-2 and TRBJ2-5; the D is unclear. Deletions cut 1 base from V and 7 bases from J, with 13 bases between. Germline values: CDR1 SGHTA, CDR2 FQGNSA. The CDR3 has 14 residues. The CDR3, as DNA: TGTGCCAGCAGCTTAGGGAACCCGTCGGGGACCCAGTACTTC. Translation gives CASSLGNPSGTQYF.

This clonotype appeared many times. The chain recombines TRBV27 with TRBJ1-2; 8 bases fit TRBD1. Germline V lookup: CDR1 MNHEY, CDR2 SMNVEV (reference sequence). The CDR3 consists of 16 residues. The V gene end was trimmed by 5 bases and the J gene end by 4 bases; junction bases not matched to a gene: 12. For the CDR3, the DNA is TGTGCCAGCAGTCCAAGTCCGGGACAGGCCTTCTATGGCTACACCTTC. Protein sequence: CASSPSPGQAFYGYTF.

A remark on this clonotype: At one end, the junction sequence differs from germline, possibly due to a read error. The chain links TRBV19 to TRBJ2-7; 9 bases map to TRBD1. The CDR3 is 15 amino acids. Germline V gene sequence: CDR1 LNHDA, CDR2 SQIVND (reference sequence). The CDR3 here is CASSIGTGASSEQYF. The CDR3 nucleotides are TGTGCCAGTAGTATAGGGACAGGGGCTTCCTCCGAGCAGTACTTC.

This clonotype has ten or more counts. This chain connects TRBV2 to TRBJ1-5; 7 nucleotides align to TRBD1. Germline CDR1 and CDR2: SNHLY and FYNNEI. Trimming took 3 bases from V and 9 from J; bases not matched to a gene: 8. CDR3 length: 14 residues. The CDR3 sequence: CASSDRTGGGPQHF. In DNA, the CDR3 is TGTGCCAGCAGTGACCGGACAGGCGGCGGGCCCCAGCATTTT.

V gene TRBV15 combines with J gene TRBJ2-7, with TRBD1 matching 8 bases. V shed 6 bases and J 2 bases; nucleotides not matched to a gene: 6. The CDR3 sequence is 14 residues long. Germline-derived CDR1 and CDR2 are LNHNV and YYDKDF (reference sequence). The CDR3 DNA reads as TGTGCCACCAGGACAGGGGTGGACACCTACGAGCAGTACTTC. Residues: CATRTGVDTYEQYF.

This clonotype was found many times. This chain links TRBV5-1 with TRBJ2-7, with 8 nucleotides matching TRBD2. The CDR3 runs to 15 residues. Trimming removed 5 bases from V and 3 bases from J; junction bases left unmatched: 10. CDR1 and CDR2 from the germline V gene are SGHRS and YFSETQ. The CDR3 protein is CASRIGQREIYEQYF. The CDR3 nucleotides are TGCGCCAGCAGAATTGGCCAGCGGGAGATCTACGAGCAGTACTTC.

This clonotype was picked up many times. The chain carries TRBV20-1 and TRBJ1-2; D uncertain. Trimming removed 6 bases at V and 4 bases at J, with 15 bases between. Germline CDR1 DFQATT, CDR2 SNEGSKA (reference sequence). The CDR3 has 13 residues. The CDR3 region is CSAMYNEAYGYTF. The CDR3 region has the DNA TGCAGTGCCATGTATAATGAGGCCTATGGCTACACCTTC.

Ten or more counts support this clonotype. V gene TRBV7-2 combines with J gene TRBJ2-2; D is undetermined. The germline gives CDR1 SGHTA, CDR2 FQGNSA. The CDR3 runs 16 residues. Between the trimmed V and J ends, which lost 4 bases and 5 bases, there was a span of 17 bases. CDR3 sequence (DNA): TGTGCCAGCAGCTCAAACAGTCGGCTTCGGACCGGGGAGCTGTTTTTT. Amino acid sequence: CASSSNSRLRTGELFF.

This chain links TRBV4-1 with TRBJ2-7; D not certain. Looked up from germline, CDR1 is MGHRA and CDR2 is YSYEKL. The CDR3 covers 14 residues. With 4 bases removed from V and 3 bases from J, the gap between germline ends came to 13 bases. The CDR3 here is CASSLQSSGYEQYF. CDR3 coding DNA: TGCGCCAGCAGCCTCCAGAGTTCAGGCTACGAGCAGTACTTC.

The V gene is TRBV19, the J gene TRBJ2-3; 9 bases are shared with TRBD2. Germline trimming cut 10 bases from V and 4 bases from J; bases unmatched to any gene: 9. The CDR3 has 14 amino acids. CDR1 and CDR2 (germline): LNHDA, SQIVND (reference sequence). For the CDR3, the DNA is TGTGCCACCCGCCCGCGGGGGGGCGCAGATACGCAGTATTTT. Protein sequence: CATRPRGGADTQYF.

In its sample, this clonotype was seen many times. The V call is TRBV18, the J call TRBJ2-1; 11 bases agree with TRBD1. The germline V gene has CDR1 KGHSH and CDR2 LQKENI. The CDR3 runs to 15 residues. V lost 8 bases, J lost 8 bases, and 11 bases stayed unmatched. CDR3 in amino acids: CASHNTGTGGHEQFF. The CDR3 DNA is TGTGCCAGCCACAACACCGGGACAGGGGGACATGAGCAGTTCTTC.

This clonotype occurred many times. The V gene is TRBV3-1, the J gene TRBJ1-2; 7 bases align to TRBD1. The V segment lost 2 bases and the J segment 7 bases; nucleotides outside the gene matches: 7. CDR3 length equals 14 residues. The germline CDR1 and CDR2 sequences are LGHDT and YNNKEL (reference sequence). CDR3 DNA sequence: TGTGCCAGCAGCCAAACTTTGACAGGGTTTGGCTACACCTTC. Its translation is CASSQTLTGFGYTF.

This chain joins TRBV5-1 and TRBJ2-3; 15 bases are a match to TRBD2. Germline-derived CDR1 and CDR2 are SGHRS and YFSETQ. The CDR3 contains 15 residues. V trimming: 7 bases; J trimming: 7 bases; junction bases outside the gene matches: 7. The chain's CDR3 is CASGGLAGGPYTQYF. The CDR3 DNA reads as TGCGCCAGCGGCGGACTAGCGGGGGGGCCATATACGCAGTATTTT.

This clonotype was recorded a few times. J is TRBJ2-1 and V is TRBV24-1; 8 nucleotides line up with TRBD2. CDR1 and CDR2 from the germline V gene are KGHDR and SFDVKD. This CDR3 region has 14 residues. V lost 7 bases, J lost 7 bases, and 8 bases stayed unmatched. The CDR3 DNA sequence: TGTGCCACCAGCGGGGGGGGGGTCTGGAATGAGCAGTTCTTC. Its protein is CATSGGGVWNEQFF.

The rearrangement links TRBV28 to TRBJ2-7; no clear D. V lost 6 bases and J 5 bases, leaving 11 bases between the germline ends. Per germline, CDR1 MDHEN and CDR2 SYDVKM. The CDR3 is 12 residues long. CDR3 protein: CASSRSPHEQYF. DNA of the CDR3: TGTGCCAGCAGCAGGAGCCCTCACGAGCAGTACTTC.

This clonotype has only a few counts. This chain connects TRBV19 to TRBJ2-5, with TRBD1 as a possible D gene (6 bases). Germline V lookup: CDR1 LNHDA, CDR2 SQIVND (reference sequence). The CDR3 is 14 residues long. The ends were cut back, 4 bases at V and 5 bases at J, with 14 bases in the middle. The CDR3 bases are TGTGCCAGTAGTACTCACAGGGTCGGCGAGACCCAGTACTTC. This codes for CASSTHRVGETQYF.

This clonotype was counted only a few times. This sequence joins TRBV2 and TRBJ2-3, with D possibly being TRBD2 (6 bases). The germline V gene has CDR1 SNHLY and CDR2 FYNNEI. CDR3 length: 15 residues. The V gene lost 10 bases and the J gene lost 2 bases, with 19 bases spanning the gap. The DNA of the CDR3 is TGTGCCATCACAACCCGGGACTCTGACACAGATACGCAGTATTTT. Translated: CAITTRDSDTDTQYF.

There are many counts of this clonotype. CDR3 DNA: TGTGCCAGCAGTCCGCGGCAGGGGGAACTAGCCAAAAACATTCAGTACTTC. Translation gives CASSPRQGELAKNIQYF. V is TRBV28 and J is TRBJ2-4; 7 bases map to TRBD1. In germline, CDR1 is MDHEN, CDR2 SYDVKM. This CDR3 comprises 17 residues. Germline trimming cut 5 bases from V and 0 bases from J; bases unmatched to any gene: 10.

Ten or more counts support this clonotype. The rearrangement uses TRBV3-1 and TRBJ2-3, with D maybe TRBD2 (5 bases). Germline V gene sequence: CDR1 LGHDT, CDR2 YNNKEL (reference sequence). Trimming left V 5 bases short and J 0 bases short, with 15 bases between. This CDR3 region has 16 residues. In DNA form, the CDR3 reads TGTGCCAGCAGCTCTCGGGGTAGCGCGAGCACAGATACGCAGTATTTT. As protein: CASSSRGSASTDTQYF.

On this clonotype: The junction does not match germline at one end; this may be a read error. The rearrangement links TRBV11-1 to TRBJ2-2, with D possibly being TRBD1 (5 bases). The length of the CDR3 is 19 residues. The germline V gene has CDR1 SGHAT and CDR2 FQDESV (reference sequence). As DNA, the CDR3 is TGCGCCAGCAGCCAAGGACACCTTAGGAACGGCTTAAACACCGGGGAGCTGTTTTTT. This translates into CASSQGHLRNGLNTGELFF.

This clonotype was seen only a few times. The CDR3 spells CASSQLPPTGTGNTGELFF. The CDR3 DNA follows: TGTGCCAGCAGCCAGCTACCGCCAACCGGGACAGGGAACACCGGGGAGCTGTTTTTT. The chain recombines TRBV4-2 with TRBJ2-2, with 8 nucleotides matching TRBD1. The CDR3 runs to 19 residues. Germline V lookup: CDR1 LGHNA, CDR2 YNFKEQ. J gave up 1 base and V 3 bases, and 13 bases lay outside the gene matches.

This clonotype was seen many times. J is TRBJ2-7 and V is TRBV7-9, with D hard to call. The length of the CDR3 is 12 residues. The germline V gene has CDR1 SEHNR and CDR2 FQNEAQ (reference sequence). Between the trimmed V and J ends, which lost 7 bases and 6 bases, there was a span of 13 bases. In DNA form, the CDR3 reads TGTGCCAGCAAACGGCGTGATGGCGAGCAGTACTTC. This sequence encodes CASKRRDGEQYF.

The chain employs TRBV6-4 and TRBJ2-7, with 7 bases aligning to TRBD2. The trim removed 2 bases at V and 6 bases at J, leaving 22 bases unmatched. From germline, CDR1 is MRHNA and CDR2 SNTAGT. This CDR3 is built from 19 residues. The CDR3 reads CASSDTACSVAGEKREQYF. The CDR3 DNA reads TGTGCCAGCAGTGACACAGCATGTTCGGTCGCGGGGGAAAAACGCGAGCAGTACTTC.

V and J are TRBV11-2 and TRBJ2-1; 16 bases agree with TRBD2. This CDR3 is 15 amino acids long. The J segment lost 9 bases and the V segment lost 7 bases, leaving 6 bases of the junction unmatched. Looked up from germline, CDR1 is SGHAT and CDR2 is FQNNGV. The CDR3 sequence: CASTQGTSGRGEQFF. CDR3 nucleotides: TGTGCCAGCACCCAAGGGACTAGCGGGAGGGGTGAGCAGTTCTTC.